Described below is a single T cell receptor (beta chain) sequence and its context. Antigen unknown. This sample is part of a study of T-cell memory formation after mild COVID-19. Study observations and caveats: CD4+ clones that contracted lay mainly in CM and EM; CD8+ ones lay in EMRA.

cDNA libraries for TCR alpha and TCR beta, carrying sample barcodes and UMIs, came from 5'RACE with constant-segment primers. Each CDR3 protein gets one entry after TCRdb re-called the 5' RACE reads with MiXCR. Among about 390,000 distinct CDR3 sequences listed, about 15% were seen once. This receptor was obtained from a man aged 18 to 29 who had mild COVID-19 (a few samples of this study predate the infection). Cell type and time point are not known. Sequencing input: PBMCs or a T cell subset sorted from them (not recorded which).

CDR3 in DNA: TGTGCCAGCAGCCCTCGGGGAGCGGGGGGGCGGTACAATGAGCAGTTCTTC. This translates into CASSPRGAGGRYNEQFF. The V and J genes are TRBV9 and TRBJ2-1; TRBD2 matches 10 bases. Germline V gene sequence: CDR1 SGDLS, CDR2 YYNGEE. The ends lost 4 bases at V and 4 bases at J; junction bases unmatched: 11. CDR3 length equals 17 residues. The variable domain in full, with the rest retrieved from reference TRBV9 and TRBJ2-1, is DSGVTQTPKHLITATGQRVTLRCSPRSGDLSVYWYQQSLDQGLQFLIQYYNGEERAKGNILERFSAQQFPDLHSELNLSSLELGDSALYFCASSPRGAGGRYNEQFFGPGTRLTVL.